This is a list of T cell receptor beta chains from one sample in a study of shared clonotypes between healthy human individuals. The table came from immunoSEQ multiplex PCR; TCRdb's copy has only in-frame clones and leaves some out. Among about 2.5 million clones listed, roughly 90% were seen once. Specimen: naive CD4+ T cells from PBMCs. The source of these receptors is a young man in good health. Some clones in this sample may be carry-over from other donors' samples. The CDR3 runs from the conserved cysteine through the conserved F or W. A D gene is named only where the DNA matches it firmly. Size tells how often a clone was seen (once, few, many) or the class of an expanded clone, and some rows leave it out.

TGTGCCAGCAGCGAAGCGGGAGATACGCAGTATTTT	CASSEAGDTQYF	.	.	TRBV7-2	TRBJ2-3
TGTGCCAGCAGTCCCACGGGGAATAGCAATCAGCCCCAGCATTTT	CASSPTGNSNQPQHF	.	.	TRBV28	TRBJ1-5
TGTGCCAGCAGTGCACTAAAGGTTGTTAACACCGGGGAGCTGTTTTTT	CASSALKVVNTGELFF	.	.	TRBV27	TRBJ2-2
TGTGCCAGCAGTTTCCGTCCCCTAGCGGGAGCGACCTACAATGAGCAGTTCTTC	CASSFRPLAGATYNEQFF	TRBD2	.	TRBV27	TRBJ2-1
TGTGCCAGCAGCTTAGGGACTAGCGGGATTTTTGAGACCCAGTACTTC	CASSLGTSGIFETQYF	TRBD2	once	TRBV7-7	TRBJ2-5
TGTGCCAGCAGCCTGGAGGGTACGTCAGGTACGCAGTATTTT	CASSLEGTSGTQYF	.	.	TRBV9	TRBJ2-3
TGTGCCACTAGGGTCGGGACAGGGGACGAAAAACTGTTTTTT	CATRVGTGDEKLFF	TRBD1	once	TRBV10-3	TRBJ1-4
TGTGCCAGCGGGCGTATCAGCGGGTCGAGCTCCTACGAGCAGTACTTC	CASGRISGSSSYEQYF	.	.	TRBV5-4	TRBJ2-7
TGTGCCAGTAGTATAGAACTGGTCCTTAATGAAAAACTGTTTTTT	CASSIELVLNEKLFF	.	.	TRBV19	TRBJ1-4
TGTGCCAGCTCACCAGCGTCGGTTCGGGGGAACACTGAAGCTTTCTTT	CASSPASVRGNTEAFF	.	.	TRBV18	TRBJ1-1
TGCGCCAGCAGCTTGGCAGGGCAGAACACTGAAGCTTTCTTT	CASSLAGQNTEAFF	.	.	TRBV5-1	TRBJ1-1
TGTGCCAGCAGCGCCCACGACGAAGGTAGCGCTGAAGCTTTCTTT	CASSAHDEGSAEAFF	.	.	TRBV9	TRBJ1-1
TGTGCCAGCAGCCGAAGAGTGAACACTGAAGCTTTCTTT	CASSRRVNTEAFF	.	.	TRBV4-2	TRBJ1-1
TGTGCCAGCAGCTTTTCACGCAGCTTGGCCGAGCAGTACTTC	CASSFSRSLAEQYF	.	.	TRBV7-9	TRBJ2-7
TGTGCCAGCAGCTTGGGTGTGTCGGGAGGCTTCACAGATACGCAGTATTTT	CASSLGVSGGFTDTQYF	TRBD2	.	TRBV5-4	TRBJ2-3
TGTGCCAGCTCTCCGACTGCCTCCGACGGGGAGCTGTTTTTT	CASSPTASDGELFF	.	.	TRBV18	TRBJ2-2
TGCGCCAGCAGCCCTGGACTAGCGACAGATACGCAGTATTTT	CASSPGLATDTQYF	TRBD2	.	TRBV5-1	TRBJ2-3
TGTGCCAGCAGTTGGCGGGAGTCTCTCAACACTGAAGCTTTCTTT	CASSWRESLNTEAFF	.	.	TRBV6-5	TRBJ1-1
TGTGCCAGTAGTATGAGGGGAGATACTGGAAACACCATATATTTT	CASSMRGDTGNTIYF	.	.	TRBV19	TRBJ1-3
TGTGCCAGCAGTGACAGGGACCGCGAAAAACTGTTTTTT	CASSDRDREKLFF	.	.	TRBV2	TRBJ1-4
TGTGCCAGCTCACCACCCCAGGGGTTCGCCGGGGAGCTGTTTTTT	CASSPPQGFAGELFF	.	.	TRBV18	TRBJ2-2
TGTGCCAGTAGTATACGGGCAGCAGGGGGAACGGGCTACGAGCAGTACTTC	CASSIRAAGGTGYEQYF	TRBD1	.	TRBV19	TRBJ2-7
TGTGCCAGCACAGAGGGGTTCAGCTACACCTTC	CASTEGFSYTF	.	.	TRBV28	TRBJ1-2
TGCAGCGTCGGGACAGGGGGCTATGGCTACACCTTC	CSVGTGGYGYTF	TRBD1	once	TRBV29-1	TRBJ1-2
TGCAGTGCTTCGACTTCTTACGAGCAGTACTTC	CSASTSYEQYF	.	.	TRBV20-1	TRBJ2-7
TGCGCCAGCACCCAGTACGGCGGGGCGGTAGGGGAGCTGTTTTTT	CASTQYGGAVGELFF	.	.	TRBV5-1	TRBJ2-2
TGTGCCACCAGCAGGAACACCGGGGAGCTGTTTTTT	CATSRNTGELFF	.	.	TRBV15	TRBJ2-2
TGTGCCACCGCCCAGCTGGCTTGGGGACATCAGCCCCAGCATTTT	CATAQLAWGHQPQHF	.	few	TRBV28	TRBJ1-5
TGCAGCGTTGAAGATCCCGGACAGGGAGAGACCCAGTACTTC	CSVEDPGQGETQYF	TRBD1	.	TRBV29-1	TRBJ2-5
TGTGCCTGGAGTGTAGGGACAGTTTCCTACAATGAGCAGTTCTTC	CAWSVGTVSYNEQFF	TRBD1	.	TRBV30	TRBJ2-1
TGTGCCAGCAGTTTTCACGGGAGTTACGAGCAGTACTTC	CASSFHGSYEQYF	.	.	TRBV27	TRBJ2-7
TGTGCCATCAGTGTGGGTTCAGGGTCAGATCAGCCCCAGCATTTT	CAISVGSGSDQPQHF	.	.	TRBV10-3	TRBJ1-5
TGTGCCAGTAGTAATAGCGGGAGGGGAAATGAGCAGTTCTTC	CASSNSGRGNEQFF	TRBD2	.	TRBV19	TRBJ2-1
TGTGCCAGCAGCTTGCTTCAAAGAACAACTAATGAAAAACTGTTTTTT	CASSLLQRTTNEKLFF	.	.	TRBV5-6	TRBJ1-4
TGTGCCAGCAGCGTAGGGTGGGGCGACTATGGCTACACCTTC	CASSVGWGDYGYTF	.	.	TRBV9	TRBJ1-2
TGTGCCAGCAGCTCTGAAAATTGGCGGGGATGGGATGAGCAGTTCTTC	CASSSENWRGWDEQFF	.	.	TRBV11-2	TRBJ2-1
TGTGCCACCAGCAGAGACTCTTCACAGAACACTGAAGCTTTCTTT	CATSRDSSQNTEAFF	.	.	TRBV15	TRBJ1-1
TGTGCCTCTCACTTGGGGGAGGGACAGGGTAACACTGAAGCTTTCTTT	CASHLGEGQGNTEAFF	TRBD1	.	TRBV10-3	TRBJ1-1
TGCGCCAGCAGCCTAAACGGACGGTCCACTGAAGCTTTCTTT	CASSLNGRSTEAFF	.	.	TRBV5-1	TRBJ1-1
TGTGCCAGCAGTCAGGGGTCCCCGGTCTATGGCTACACCTTC	CASSQGSPVYGYTF	.	.	TRBV27	TRBJ1-2
TGTGCCAGCAGCGTAAAAACAGGGGACCCAGATACGCAGTATTTT	CASSVKTGDPDTQYF	TRBD1	.	TRBV5-4	TRBJ2-3
TGTGCCAGCAGCCAAGGCGGAAGGGACGGGTTAGGGCAGTACTTC	CASSQGGRDGLGQYF	.	.	TRBV4-2	TRBJ2-7
TGTGCCAGCAAGGTCAGAGTACTATCCTACGAGCAGTACTTC	CASKVRVLSYEQYF	.	.	TRBV27	TRBJ2-7
TGTGCCAGTCGCCAGCCGGGACAGGGGGGACAAGAGACCCAGTACTTC	CASRQPGQGGQETQYF	TRBD1	.	TRBV19	TRBJ2-5
TGTGCCAGTAGGATTGACGGACAGATGAACACTGAAGCTTTCTTT	CASRIDGQMNTEAFF	.	.	TRBV19	TRBJ1-1
TGCGCCACCAAATGGGGGGCGACCACCGGGGAGCTGTTTTTT	CATKWGATTGELFF	.	.	TRBV5-1	TRBJ2-2
TGTGCCTGGAGCCCCGGAGGCTCTACACCCGGGGAGCTGTTTTTT	CAWSPGGSTPGELFF	.	.	TRBV30	TRBJ2-2
TGTGCCAGCAGGTCAGGTGGCCCAGATACGCAGTATTTT	CASRSGGPDTQYF	.	.	TRBV7-9	TRBJ2-3